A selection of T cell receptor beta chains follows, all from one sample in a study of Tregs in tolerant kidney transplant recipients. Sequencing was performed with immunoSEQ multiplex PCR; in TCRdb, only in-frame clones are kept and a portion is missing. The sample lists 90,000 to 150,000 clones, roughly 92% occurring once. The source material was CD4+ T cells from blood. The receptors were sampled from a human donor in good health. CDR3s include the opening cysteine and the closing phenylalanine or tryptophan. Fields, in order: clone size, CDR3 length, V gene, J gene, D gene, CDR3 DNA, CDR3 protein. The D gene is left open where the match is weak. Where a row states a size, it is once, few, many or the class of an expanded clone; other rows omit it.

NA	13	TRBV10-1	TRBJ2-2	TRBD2	TGCGCCAGCAGCCCCGGACTAGTCGGGGAGCTGTTTTTT	CASSPGLVGELFF
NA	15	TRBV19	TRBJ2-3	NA	TGTGCCAGTACACACACCGGGAAAGGGGCGGATACGCAGTATTTT	CASTHTGKGADTQYF
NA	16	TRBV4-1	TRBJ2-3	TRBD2	TGCGCCAGCAGCCAAGATGGGCGGGGGGGCTATAATACGCAGTATTTT	CASSQDGRGGYNTQYF
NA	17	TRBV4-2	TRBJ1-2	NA	TGTGCCAGCAGCCAAGAGGCTGGGGGGGGTGTAGAGGGTGGCTACACCTTC	CASSQEAGGGVEGGYTF
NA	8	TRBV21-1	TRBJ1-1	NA	TGTGCCAGGACTCAAGCTTTCTTT	CARTQAFF
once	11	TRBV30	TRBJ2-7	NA	TGTGCCTGGAGTGAAGACTACGAGCAGTACTTC	CAWSEDYEQYF
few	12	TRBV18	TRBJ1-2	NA	TGTGCCAGCTCACCAGCGGGAGGGGGCTACACCTTC	CASSPAGGGYTF
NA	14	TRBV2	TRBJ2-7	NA	TGTGCCAGCAGTGCGCGGGCGGAATCCTACGAGCAGTACTTC	CASSARAESYEQYF
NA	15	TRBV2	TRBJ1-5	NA	TGTGCCAGCAGGGGGACCCGGGACAGCAATCAGCCCCAGCATTTT	CASRGTRDSNQPQHF
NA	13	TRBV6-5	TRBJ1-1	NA	TGTGCCAGCAGTTACTCGATTCTAACTGAAGCTTTCTTT	CASSYSILTEAFF
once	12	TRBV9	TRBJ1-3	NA	TGTGCCAGTTCTGGCTCTGGAAACACCATATATTTT	CASSGSGNTIYF
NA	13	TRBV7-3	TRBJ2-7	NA	TGTGCCAGCAGCTTAGGCCAGTGGGACGAGCAGTACTTC	CASSLGQWDEQYF
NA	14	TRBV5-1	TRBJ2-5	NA	TGCGCCAGCAGCTCGGGTCAAGGCGGGGAGACCCAGTACTTC	CASSSGQGGETQYF
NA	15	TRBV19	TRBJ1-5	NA	TGTGCCAGTACCTACAGCGATTGGGGCAATCAGCCCCAGCATTTT	CASTYSDWGNQPQHF
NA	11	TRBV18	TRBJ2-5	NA	TGTGCCAGCTCAACTCAAGAGACCCAGTACTTC	CASSTQETQYF
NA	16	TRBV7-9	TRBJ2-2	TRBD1	TGTGCCAGCAGCTTGGGACAGGGGCTGAACACCGGGGAGCTGTTTTTT	CASSLGQGLNTGELFF
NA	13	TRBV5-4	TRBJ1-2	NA	TGTGCCAGCAGCTTGGAAGGGGGTAAGGGCTACACCTTC	CASSLEGGKGYTF
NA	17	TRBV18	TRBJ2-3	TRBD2	TGTGCCAGCTCACCCCGAGGGACTAGCGGGAGTACAGATACGCAGTATTTT	CASSPRGTSGSTDTQYF
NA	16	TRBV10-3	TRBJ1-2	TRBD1	TGTGCCATCAGTGAGACACAACAGGGGATTGGCCGTGGCTACACCTTC	CAISETQQGIGRGYTF
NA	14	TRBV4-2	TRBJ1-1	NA	TGTGCCAGCAGCCCGGGTCCCAAGAACACTGAAGCTTTCTTT	CASSPGPKNTEAFF
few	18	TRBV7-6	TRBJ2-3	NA	TGTGCCAGCAGCTTAGAAACCACCTGGACGGAAAGCACAGATACGCAGTATTTT	CASSLETTWTESTDTQYF
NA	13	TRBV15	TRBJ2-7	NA	TGTGCCACCAGCAGAGAAGGCGGGACTGAGCAGTACTTC	CATSREGGTEQYF